These 17 T cell receptor beta chains came from one sample sequenced in a study of blood T cell repertoires in COVID-19. TCRdb's copy holds only in-frame clones and misses some; the assay was immunoSEQ multiplex PCR. The sample has some 75,000 clones, roughly 90% seen once; the top ten hold 6% to 6.5%. Sequenced: peripheral blood. The receptors originated from an elderly man with COVID-19, enrolled during active disease.

The chain uses TRBV7-8 and TRBJ1-3; no reliable D call. CDR1 and CDR2 (germline): SGHVS, FQNEAQ. This CDR3 region has 15 residues. Trimming took off 3 bases at V and 1 base at J, with 10 bases between the two ends. CDR3 region: CASSFLGSSGNTIYF. The DNA for the CDR3 is TGTGCCAGCAGCTTCCTAGGGAGTTCTGGAAACACCATATATTTT.

The V gene is TRBV5-4, the J gene TRBJ2-5; 7 bases fit TRBD1. J was trimmed by 2 bases and V by 4 bases; bases with no gene match: 8. The length of the CDR3 is 15 residues. Germline lookup yields CDR1 SGHNT and CDR2 YYREEE (reference sequence). The CDR3 DNA follows: TGTGCCAGCAGCCCGCAGCTGACAGGGCAAGAGACCCAGTACTTC. Protein: CASSPQLTGQETQYF.

V and J are TRBV2 and TRBJ2-5, with TRBD1 matching over 10 bases. CDR3 length: 14 residues. CDR1 is SNHLY, CDR2 FYNNEI, per germline. V gave up 5 bases and J gave up 3 bases; unmatched junction bases: 3. The CDR3 DNA is TGTGCCAGCAGTCGGGACAGGGGAAAAGAGACCCAGTACTTC. Translated, it gives CASSRDRGKETQYF.

The chain recombines TRBV7-2 with TRBJ1-1, with D maybe TRBD1 (5 bases). The ends were cut back, 0 bases at V and 0 bases at J, with 8 bases in the middle. The CDR3 has 15 amino acids. In germline, CDR1 is SGHTA, CDR2 FQGNSA. The DNA of the CDR3 is TGTGCCAGCAGCTTAGCGGCAGGGCTGAACACTGAAGCTTTCTTT. Translation gives CASSLAAGLNTEAFF.

The V call is TRBV10-3, the J call TRBJ1-2; 8 bases map to TRBD1. Germline CDR1 and CDR2: ENHRY and SYGVKD. Germline trimming cut 6 bases from V and 8 bases from J; bases unmatched to any gene: 8. The CDR3 loop spans 13 amino acids. The CDR3 reads CAIRGTGGGGYTF. In nucleotides, the CDR3 is TGTGCCATCAGAGGGACAGGCGGTGGCGGCTACACCTTC.

The chain is built from TRBV24-1 and TRBJ2-5; no clear D gene. The germline V gene encodes CDR1 KGHDR and CDR2 SFDVKD. This CDR3 spans 13 amino acids. The V gene lost 9 bases and the J gene lost 2 bases, with 12 bases spanning the gap. CDR3 sequence reads: CATSSTQQETQYF. Here the CDR3 DNA reads TGTGCCACCTCCTCTACTCAACAAGAGACCCAGTACTTC.

This rearrangement joins TRBV7-9 to TRBJ2-3; D ambiguous. Per the germline V gene, CDR1 is SEHNR and CDR2 is FQNEAQ (reference sequence). This CDR3 spans 15 amino acids. Trimming removed 3 bases from V and 0 bases from J, with 10 bases in between. The CDR3 sequence is CASSFSTTSTDTQYF. The CDR3 nucleotides are TGTGCCAGCAGCTTTTCGACGACTAGCACAGATACGCAGTATTTT.

The chain links TRBV28 to TRBJ1-5; D is perhaps TRBD1 (5 bases). V was pared by 3 bases and J by 1 base, with 10 bases between. The CDR3 contains 15 residues. CDR1 and CDR2 from the germline V gene are MDHEN and SYDVKM. This CDR3 reads CASSFPGSSNQPQHF. DNA of the CDR3: TGTGCCAGCAGTTTCCCAGGGTCGAGCAATCAGCCCCAGCATTTT.

This chain uses TRBV5-1 with TRBJ1-3; no reliable D call. This CDR3 has 15 residues. CDR1 is SGHRS, CDR2 YFSETQ, per germline. Deletions cut 0 bases from V and 0 bases from J, with 7 bases between. CDR3 sequence: CASSLDGDSGNTIYF. The CDR3 nucleotides are TGCGCCAGCAGCTTGGACGGAGACTCTGGAAACACCATATATTTT.

This clone occurred a few times. The rearrangement uses TRBV6-5 and TRBJ1-1; D not resolved. The CDR3 runs 13 residues. Looked up from germline, CDR1 is MNHEY and CDR2 is SVGAGI. The germline V and J ends were trimmed by 5 bases and 2 bases, with 9 bases remaining between them. The CDR3 DNA reads TGTGCCAGCAGTAGACTCCTAAACACTGAAGCTTTCTTT. It codes for CASSRLLNTEAFF.

The chain uses TRBV5-4 and TRBJ2-1, with 10 bases identical to TRBD2. The germline V gene has CDR1 SGHNT and CDR2 YYREEE (reference sequence). V was clipped by 2 bases and J by 7 bases; unmatched bases: 6. The CDR3 covers 15 residues. The CDR3 region has the DNA TGTGCCAGCAGCTTAAAAGCGGGGGGGCTAAATGAGCAGTTCTTC. Protein product: CASSLKAGGLNEQFF. Complete variable domain (other parts from reference TRBV5-4 and TRBJ2-1): ETGVTQSPTHLIKTRGQQVTLRCSSQSGHNTVSWYQQALGQGPQFIFQYYREEENGRGNFPPRFSGLQFPNYSSELNVNALELDDSALYLCASSLKAGGLNEQFFGPGTRLTVL.

The chain carries TRBV9 and TRBJ1-2; possibly TRBD1 for D (6 bases). This CDR3 comprises 14 residues. Germline CDR1 and CDR2: SGDLS and YYNGEE. Between the trimmed V and J ends, which lost 4 bases and 4 bases, there was a span of 14 bases. In DNA, the CDR3 is TGTGCCAGCAGCCTCCGGGGAGGGGGCTATGGCTACACCTTC. Its translation is CASSLRGGGYGYTF.

CDR3 DNA sequence: TGTGCCAGCAGTCGACAGGGGATTAGCACAGATACGCAGTATTTT. Translated, it gives CASSRQGISTDTQYF. The chain employs TRBV2 and TRBJ2-3; 8 nucleotides agree with TRBD1. J was trimmed by 0 bases and V by 5 bases; bases with no gene match: 4. This CDR3 is built from 15 residues. Germline values: CDR1 SNHLY, CDR2 FYNNEI.

This clone was seen a few times. The gene calls are TRBV29-1 and TRBJ1-4; 8 bases align to TRBD1. V gave up 4 bases and J gave up 6 bases; unmatched junction bases: 4. Germline V lookup: CDR1 SQVTM, CDR2 ANQGSEA. The CDR3 has 13 residues. The CDR3 reads CSVGQGRDEKLFF. CDR3 coding DNA: TGCAGCGTTGGACAGGGGCGGGATGAAAAACTGTTTTTT.

The chain joins TRBV7-2 to TRBJ1-1; 7 nucleotides match TRBD1. The CDR3 is 14 amino acids. Per the germline V gene, CDR1 is SGHTA and CDR2 is FQGNSA. Trimming took 5 bases from V and 4 from J; bases not matched to a gene: 7. The CDR3 DNA sequence: TGTGCCAGCAGCCCGACAGGGCGGGTCACTGAAGCTTTCTTT. Translation: CASSPTGRVTEAFF.

This rearrangement joins TRBV6-5 to TRBJ1-5; D remains unclear. The V gene's germline CDR1 is MNHEY and CDR2 SVGAGI. Trimming pared 6 bases from V and 0 bases from J, leaving 6 bases between. The CDR3 runs to 13 residues. As DNA, the CDR3 is TGTGCCAGCAGCCACTATAGCAATCAGCCCCAGCATTTT. Translating it yields CASSHYSNQPQHF.

The genes are TRBV15 and TRBJ1-2; 9 bases are a match to TRBD1. The length of the CDR3 is 14 residues. Germline lookup yields CDR1 LNHNV and CDR2 YYDKDF (reference sequence). Trimming took 1 base from V and 8 from J; bases not matched to a gene: 5. This CDR3 is CATSRGDRARGYTF. The DNA for the CDR3 is TGTGCCACCAGCAGAGGGGACAGGGCCCGGGGCTACACCTTC.